A selection of T cell receptor beta chains follows, all from one sample in a study of shared clonotypes between healthy human individuals. Profiling relied on immunoSEQ multiplex PCR, and the TCRdb table lists in-frame clones only, not all of them. The data contain over a million clones, roughly 96% of them seen just once; the ten biggest clones take up 1.2%. Sequencing used naive CD4+ T cells sorted from blood. The source is a man aged 25-40 years in good health. Both conserved end residues are part of each CDR3. Each record gives: clone size, D gene, V gene, J gene, CDR3 DNA, CDR3 protein. The D gene is left open where the match is weak. Clone size is stated in some rows and not others, as once, few, many or a class when expanded.

>NA|NA|TRBV5-1|TRBJ2-2
TGCGCCAGCAGCTTGAACGTCAAGAAGTTCACCGGGGAGCTGTTTTTT
CASSLNVKKFTGELFF
>NA|NA|TRBV6-4|TRBJ1-5
TGTGCCAGCAGTGAAGCAGGGGATCAGCCCCAGCATTTT
CASSEAGDQPQHF
>NA|TRBD1|TRBV7-3|TRBJ2-5
TGTGCCAGCAGCTTAGACAGGGGTGAACGGGAGACCCAGTACTTC
CASSLDRGERETQYF
>NA|NA|TRBV27|TRBJ1-1
TGTGCCAGCAGTTTCGCAAGGGGAAGGGTATCTGAAGCTTTCTTT
CASSFARGRVSEAFF
>NA|TRBD2|TRBV7-3|TRBJ2-7
TGTGCCAGCAGCTTAAGCGGGAGGTCCTACGAGCAGTACTTC
CASSLSGRSYEQYF
>once|NA|TRBV19|TRBJ2-3
TGTGCCAGTAGTACGGTGGAGGGCCACACAGATACGCAGTATTTT
CASSTVEGHTDTQYF
>NA|NA|TRBV5-1|TRBJ1-1
TGCGCCAGCAGCATGACCGCGGGGAACACTGAAGCTTTCTTT
CASSMTAGNTEAFF
>NA|NA|TRBV6-5|TRBJ2-7
TGTGCCAGCAGTTACCCGGCACTTAGCTCCTACGAGCAGTACTTC
CASSYPALSSYEQYF
>NA|NA|TRBV20-1|TRBJ2-7
TGCAGGGCCGCAGGGAGCGAGCAGTACTTC
CRAAGSEQYF
>NA|NA|TRBV28|TRBJ2-1
TGTGCCAGCACAGCGGAACCCAATGAGCAGTTCTTC
CASTAEPNEQFF
>NA|NA|TRBV18|TRBJ2-7
TGTGCCAGCTCACCAAAGGAAGTTTCCGAGCAGTACTTC
CASSPKEVSEQYF
>NA|TRBD1|TRBV7-6|TRBJ2-5
TGTGCCAGCAGCTTGCGGACAGGTCCCGGAGAGACCCAGTACTTC
CASSLRTGPGETQYF
>NA|NA|TRBV28|TRBJ2-7
TGTGCCAGCAGTACTAGACAGGAATACTACGAGCAGTACTTC
CASSTRQEYYEQYF
>NA|TRBD2|TRBV27|TRBJ2-7
TGTGCCAGCAGTCCCAGGACATCGACTAGCGCTGGGAACTACGAGCAGTACTTC
CASSPRTSTSAGNYEQYF
>NA|TRBD2|TRBV18|TRBJ2-7
TGTGCCAGCTCACCGGGCAGCGGGACTCCCTACGAGCAGTACTTC
CASSPGSGTPYEQYF
>NA|TRBD2|TRBV28|TRBJ2-1
TGTGCCAGCAGATCAAGGACTAGCGGTCGGGCCCAGCAGTTCTTC
CASRSRTSGRAQQFF
>NA|NA|TRBV23-1|TRBJ2-2
TGCGCCCCCACTGGCGGACTGGAAACCGGGGAGCTGTTTTTT
CAPTGGLETGELFF
>NA|NA|TRBV14|TRBJ2-7
TGTGCCAGCAGCGGGGACCGTCCCTACGAGCAGTACTTC
CASSGDRPYEQYF
>NA|NA|TRBV27|TRBJ2-7
TGTGCCAGCAGCCACAGGGTCGGTTACGAGCAGTACTTC
CASSHRVGYEQYF
>once|TRBD1|TRBV7-9|TRBJ1-4
TGTGCCAGCAGCCAAGGACAGGGACTAGCTGAAAAACTGTTTTTT
CASSQGQGLAEKLFF
>once|NA|TRBV11-3|TRBJ2-1
TGTGCCAGCAGCTTAGTGGGGACAAATGAGCAGTTCTTC
CASSLVGTNEQFF
>NA|NA|TRBV19|TRBJ1-1
TGTGCCAGTAGTATTGCAGGGATTGGGACGGGCACTGAAGCTTTCTTT
CASSIAGIGTGTEAFF
>NA|NA|TRBV19|TRBJ1-2
TGTGCCAGTAGTGTACAGGTCTGGAGCTATGGCTACACCTTC
CASSVQVWSYGYTF
>NA|TRBD1|TRBV4-2|TRBJ2-1
TGTGCCAGCAGCCAACCCCTGGGACAGGGTTGGCAGTTCTTC
CASSQPLGQGWQFF
>NA|NA|TRBV13|TRBJ2-7
TGTGCCAGCAGCTCGGGGGAGAAGGGATGGAAGGAGCAGTACTTC
CASSSGEKGWKEQYF
>NA|NA|TRBV29-1|TRBJ2-7
TGCAGCGTTGGAACTACCGTCGGTTACGAGCAGTACTTC
CSVGTTVGYEQYF
>NA|NA|TRBV29-1|TRBJ1-2
TGCAGCGTGAACAAGGATGGCTACACCTTC
CSVNKDGYTF
>NA|NA|TRBV29-1|TRBJ2-6
TGCAGCGTGGACTCCGGGGCCAACGTCCTGACTTTC
CSVDSGANVLTF
>once|NA|TRBV4-3|TRBJ2-6
TGCGCCAGCAGCCCCCAATTCACAGGGAGAGCTGGGGCCAACGTCCTGACTTTC
CASSPQFTGRAGANVLTF
>NA|TRBD2|TRBV19|TRBJ2-1
TGTGCCAGTAGTATGGGCCTAGCGGGAGGGGGAAATGAGCAGTTCTTC
CASSMGLAGGGNEQFF
>NA|NA|TRBV4-1|TRBJ2-1
TGCGCCAGCAGCCAAGAAGGGGGGAGGGGTTACAATGAGCAGTTCTTC
CASSQEGGRGYNEQFF
>NA|TRBD2|TRBV9|TRBJ2-2
TGTGCCAGCAGCGTAGGACTAGCGGGAGAGGGCTGGGAGCTGTTTTTT
CASSVGLAGEGWELFF
>NA|TRBD2|TRBV9|TRBJ2-1
TGTGCCAGCAGACCCGGACTAGCTCCCAATGAGCAGTTCTTC
CASRPGLAPNEQFF
>NA|NA|TRBV5-1|TRBJ1-1
TGCGCCAGCAGCTTAACTGTACAGGGATACGGCACTGAAGCTTTCTTT
CASSLTVQGYGTEAFF
>once|NA|TRBV19|TRBJ1-5
TGTGCCAGTAGTCGAAGGACGGGAAGCAATCAGCCCCAGCATTTT
CASSRRTGSNQPQHF
>NA|TRBD1|TRBV10-3|TRBJ1-1
TGTGCCGCCGCCGGGACAGGGCCGACTGAAGCTTTCTTT
CAAAGTGPTEAFF
>NA|TRBD2|TRBV5-1|TRBJ2-7
TGCGCCAGCAGGCCGACCGGGACTAGCGGGAGACGGCATTCCTACGAGCAGTACTTC
CASRPTGTSGRRHSYEQYF
>NA|TRBD1|TRBV28|TRBJ2-5
TGTGCCAGCAGGCCGACAGGGACCGAGACCCAGTACTTC
CASRPTGTETQYF
>NA|TRBD1|TRBV19|TRBJ1-3
TGTGCCAGTAGTTCGACAGGGCGAAACACCATATATTTT
CASSSTGRNTIYF
>NA|NA|TRBV7-3|TRBJ2-1
TGTGCCAGCAGCTTAGCCAACAATGAGCAGTTCTTC
CASSLANNEQFF
>NA|NA|TRBV5-1|TRBJ2-3
TGCGCCAGCAGCCTGGGGCGCACAGATACGCAGTATTTT
CASSLGRTDTQYF
>NA|TRBD1|TRBV7-8|TRBJ2-7
TGTGCCAGCAGCTTCTCCGGAGACAGGGCCTACGAGCAGTACTTC
CASSFSGDRAYEQYF
>once|NA|TRBV28|TRBJ2-7
TGTGCCAGCCATTCGGTAACAGGGATCAGCTCCTACGAGCAGTACTTC
CASHSVTGISSYEQYF
>NA|TRBD1|TRBV5-1|TRBJ2-3
TGCGCCAGCAGCCTTGACAGGGGGAGCACAGATACGCAGTATTTT
CASSLDRGSTDTQYF
>once|NA|TRBV30|TRBJ2-6
TGTGCCTGGAGTTTCCGGGGGACTGGGGCCAACGTCCTGACTTTC
CAWSFRGTGANVLTF
>NA|TRBD2|TRBV18|TRBJ2-7
TGTGCCAGCTCACCCGGGAGGCGGGCACCATACGAGCAGTACTTC
CASSPGRRAPYEQYF
>NA|NA|TRBV5-6|TRBJ1-1
TGTGCCAGCAGCTTGATTCCTCGCCCAAGTACTGAAGCTTTCTTT
CASSLIPRPSTEAFF
>NA|TRBD2|TRBV9|TRBJ2-1
TGTGCCAGCAGCGTAGGTTGGGAGGGTGAGCAGTTCTTC
CASSVGWEGEQFF
>NA|TRBD1|TRBV18|TRBJ2-7
TGTGCCAGCTCACCGAGCCGGGACAGCGCCTACGAGCAGTACTTC
CASSPSRDSAYEQYF
>NA|NA|TRBV9|TRBJ2-5
TGTGCCAGCAGCGTCGGATTGAACCGTCAAATTCCCGAGACCCAGTACTTC
CASSVGLNRQIPETQYF
>NA|NA|TRBV2|TRBJ2-1
TGTGCCAGCAGTCCAGGGGTCAATGAGCAGTTCTTC
CASSPGVNEQFF
>NA|NA|TRBV2|TRBJ1-4
TGTGCCAGCAGTGCGGGAGGTTCAACTAATGAAAAACTGTTTTTT
CASSAGGSTNEKLFF